This T cell receptor beta chain was found in a study of CD8 T cells in Susac syndrome. Across the study: Patients with Susac syndrome were therapy-naive, treated with corticosteroids, or treated with intravenous immunoglobulin alone when blood was collected. Findings and caveats of the study: It was in TEMRA cells and active patients that Susac CD8+ clonal expansion peaked. Detection of Susac-specific public clones gave some 17 in total CD8+ repertoires and about five in CD8+ TEMRA repertoires.

When the RNA was reverse transcribed, random hexamers were used with an input of about 0.5 to 1 ug. MiXCR, run by TCRdb on the immunoSEQ multiplex PCR reads, gives a single entry per CDR3 protein. The sample records fewer than 60,000 distinct CDR3 sequences, approximately 95% being singletons. Losses at the gene ends were 5 bases for V and 2 bases for J; bases not matched to a gene: 2. CDR1 GTSNPN and CDR2 SVGIG come from the germline V gene (reference sequence). The CDR3 has 12 residues. CD8+ and CD4+ T cells from blood underwent TCR beta sequencing, which was carried out in a high-throughput format. As concerns this clonotype: The antigen is not known.

Sequenced: CD8+ T cells from PBMCs. J is TRBJ1-2 and V is TRBV30; 7 bases align to TRBD1. This receptor was identified in a human donor with Susac syndrome. CDR3 nucleotides: TGTGCCTGGGGGGACAGAAACTATGGCTACACCTTC. It encodes CAWGDRNYGYTF.